The next 8 T cell receptor beta chains were all read from a single sample in a study of OX40 agonist ivuxolimab in advanced cancers. The table came from immunoSEQ multiplex PCR; TCRdb's copy has only in-frame clones and leaves some out. The sample holds about 68,000 clones, 80% to 90% seen once. Sequencing used CD4+ or CD8+ T cells sorted from blood, obtained in a trial of the OX40 agonist ivuxolimab. The receptors derive from an adult with an advanced solid tumor such as melanoma, head and neck, liver or kidney cancer.

The genes are TRBV4-1 and TRBJ1-4, with D uncertain. The V end was cut by 4 bases, the J end by 8 bases, with 17 bases between. Germline CDR1 is MGHRA and CDR2 is YSYEKL. The CDR3 covers 15 residues. CDR3 amino acids: CASSLWPAEGEKLFF. The CDR3 nucleotides read TGCGCCAGCAGCCTCTGGCCGGCCGAGGGAGAAAAACTGTTTTTT.

J is TRBJ2-7 and V is TRBV12-2; the D segment call TRBD2 is taken from the table without a DNA check. TRBV12-2 represents a pseudogene. The CDR3 spans 16 residues. The CDR3: CASRLANGGIPYEQYF. The CDR3 DNA reads as TGTGCAAGTCGCTTAGCGAACGGCGGGATCCCCTACGAGCAGTACTTC.

The V call is TRBV6-1, the J call TRBJ1-1; D possibly corresponds to TRBD1 (5 bases). The length of the CDR3 is 14 residues. V dropped 6 bases and J dropped 5 bases, with 16 bases sitting between them. The germline gives CDR1 MNHNS, CDR2 SASEGT. The CDR3, as DNA: TGTGCCAGCAGGGCGGGATTAAGGGGTACTGAAGCTTTCTTT. Its translation is CASRAGLRGTEAFF.

Note on this clone: This sequence may be a read error, since a much larger clone differs from it by one base. Other DNA variants within this sample encode the same CDR3. The genes are TRBV6-5 and TRBJ1-1; no clear D gene. This CDR3 region has 11 residues. V lost 6 bases to trimming and J lost 2 bases, with 4 bases between them. In germline, CDR1 is MNHEY, CDR2 SVGAGI. The CDR3 protein is CASRVNTEAFF. CDR3 DNA sequence: TGTGCCAGCAGGGTTAACACTGAAGCTTTCTTT.

This clone was detected only a few times. The V gene is TRBV7-2, the J gene TRBJ2-5; 7 bases are shared with TRBD2. V lost 4 bases, J lost 1 base, and 3 bases stayed unmatched. From germline, CDR1 is SGHTA and CDR2 FQGNSA. The CDR3 sequence is 14 residues long. The CDR3: CASSSSGTQETQYF. CDR3 in DNA: TGTGCCAGCAGCTCCAGCGGGACCCAAGAGACCCAGTACTTC.

V usage is TRBV11-2 and J usage is TRBJ2-5, with D tentatively TRBD2 (6 bases). Germline V gene sequence: CDR1 SGHAT, CDR2 FQNNGV. CDR3 length: 15 residues. Trimming took off 5 bases at V and 2 bases at J, with 15 bases between the two ends. CDR3 region: CASSPMGLAQETQYF. The CDR3 nucleotides are TGTGCCAGCAGCCCGATGGGACTGGCACAAGAGACCCAGTACTTC.

The count of this clone is one. The rearrangement joins TRBV29-1 to TRBJ1-1; D may be TRBD1 (5 bases). V was pared by 5 bases and J by 2 bases, with 15 bases between. Per the germline V gene, CDR1 is SQVTM and CDR2 is ANQGSEA. This CDR3 has 14 amino acids. In nucleotides, the CDR3 is TGCAGCGTTTTAGGGGAATCAGGTAACACTGAAGCTTTCTTT. Residues: CSVLGESGNTEAFF.

This clone was picked up a small number of times. The V gene is TRBV30, the J gene TRBJ2-3; TRBD1 or TRBD2 may be the D gene (5 bases each). V lost 6 bases and J lost 4, with 17 bases in between. CDR1 is GTSNPN, CDR2 SVGIG, per germline (reference sequence). The CDR3 spans 14 residues. The CDR3 loop reads CACGGHRGSDTQYF. The CDR3 DNA is TGTGCCTGTGGAGGACATAGGGGTTCAGATACGCAGTATTTT. The entire variable domain, with the rest obtained from reference TRBV30 and TRBJ2-3, is as follows: SQTIHQWPATLVQPVGSPLSLECTVEGTSNPNLYWYRQAAGRGLQLLFYSVGIGQISSEVPQNLSASRPQDRQFILSSKKLLLSDSGFYLCACGGHRGSDTQYFGPGTRLTVL.